Listed here are 24 T cell receptor beta chains from one sample, sequenced in a study of cytomegalovirus exposure and HLA in healthy donors. Sequencing used immunoSEQ multiplex PCR; TCRdb keeps in-frame clones, though not all of them. The sample has roughly 330,000 clones; approximately 90% are singletons. The sample comprised PBMCs. Receptors were obtained from a woman in her 30s in good health and CMV-seropositive.

This rearrangement joins TRBV4-2 to TRBJ2-7; no reliable D call. Germline V CDR1 and CDR2: LGHNA, YNFKEQ. The CDR3 covers 15 residues. Trimming left V 2 bases short and J 1 base short, with 12 bases between. The CDR3 region is CASSQTWENSYEQYF. In DNA, the CDR3 is TGTGCCAGCAGCCAAACGTGGGAAAATTCCTACGAGCAGTACTTC.

In DNA form, the CDR3 reads TGTGCCAGCAGCCTCCCCCCAGGGCGAGGGATCGAGACCCAGTACTTC. Translating gives CASSLPPGRGIETQYF. The chain joins TRBV7-9 to TRBJ2-5, with D perhaps TRBD1 or TRBD2 (5 bases each). The CDR3 is 16 amino acids. Germline loops: CDR1 SEHNR, CDR2 FQNEAQ (reference sequence). The V end was cut by 5 bases, the J end by 5 bases, with 21 bases between. The entire variable domain, with the rest obtained from reference TRBV7-9 and TRBJ2-5, is as follows: DTGVSQNPRHKITKRGQNVTFRCDPISEHNRLYWYRQTLGQGPEFLTYFQNEAQLEKSRLLSDRFSAERPKGSFSTLEIQRTEQGDSAMYLCASSLPPGRGIETQYFGPGTRLLVL.

The chain combines TRBV28 with TRBJ2-7, with 7 bases lining up with TRBD1. This CDR3 is 15 amino acids long. Germline V gives CDR1 MDHEN, CDR2 SYDVKM. V lost 3 bases and J lost 2; bases outside the gene matches: 7. The DNA of the CDR3 is TGTGCCAGCAGTTTTTTGCCCCAGGGGGCCTACGAGCAGTACTTC. Its translation is CASSFLPQGAYEQYF.

The chain employs TRBV28 and TRBJ2-7, with 9 nucleotides matching TRBD1. V trimming: 4 bases; J trimming: 7 bases; junction bases outside the gene matches: 11. The CDR3 contains 15 residues. Germline lookup yields CDR1 MDHEN and CDR2 SYDVKM. CDR3 loop: CASSYRGRLVGEQYF. The CDR3 nucleotides read TGTGCCAGCAGTTACAGGGGGCGTCTCGTGGGGGAGCAGTACTTC. Full variable domain (missing parts from reference TRBV28 and TRBJ2-7): DVKVTQSSRYLVKRTGEKVFLECVQDMDHENMFWYRQDPGLGLRLIYFSYDVKMKEKGDIPEGYSVSREKKERFSLILESASTNQTSMYLCASSYRGRLVGEQYFGPGTRLTVT.

V usage is TRBV30 and J usage is TRBJ2-7, with 10 bases aligning to TRBD2. CDR1 and CDR2 from the germline V gene are GTSNPN and SVGIG (reference sequence). CDR3 length equals 16 residues. V lost 0 bases and J lost 2; bases outside the gene matches: 7. The chain's CDR3 is CAWSVLAGRLPYEQYF. CDR3 DNA: TGTGCCTGGAGTGTACTAGCGGGGAGACTACCCTACGAGCAGTACTTC. The full variable domain, in which reference TRBV30 and TRBJ2-7 provide the parts outside the CDR3, is SQTIHQWPATLVQPVGSPLSLECTVEGTSNPNLYWYRQAAGRGLQLLFYSVGIGQISSEVPQNLSASRPQDRQFILSSKKLLLSDSGFYLCAWSVLAGRLPYEQYFGPGTRLTVT.

The rearrangement joins TRBV27 to TRBJ1-4, with TRBD1 identical over 7 bases. From germline, CDR1 is MNHEY and CDR2 SMNVEV (reference sequence). V gave up 4 bases and J gave up 8 bases; unmatched junction bases: 10. This CDR3 has 15 amino acids. The DNA for the CDR3 is TGTGCCAGCAGTTCCAGGAGGGGGCTGGAGGAAAAACTGTTTTTT. It is translated as CASSSRRGLEEKLFF. Together with reference TRBV27 and TRBJ1-4, the CDR3 gives the full variable domain: EAQVTQNPRYLITVTGKKLTVTCSQNMNHEYMSWYRQDPGLGLRQIYYSMNVEVTDKGDVPEGYKVSRKEKRNFPLILESPSPNQTSLYFCASSSRRGLEEKLFFGSGTQLSVL.

The sample holds one count of this clone. The chain links TRBV5-1 to TRBJ2-2; no reliable D call. From germline, CDR1 is SGHRS and CDR2 YFSETQ. Trimming pared 2 bases from V and 0 bases from J, leaving 8 bases between. The CDR3 is 15 residues long. The CDR3 DNA sequence: TGCGCCAGCAGCTTTTCCTTCCCGAACACCGGGGAGCTGTTTTTT. The encoded protein is CASSFSFPNTGELFF.

The V gene is TRBV11-2, the J gene TRBJ2-5; D ambiguous. Trimming took off 4 bases at V and 4 bases at J, with 13 bases between the two ends. Per germline, CDR1 SGHAT and CDR2 FQNNGV. The CDR3 covers 14 residues. The CDR3 DNA follows: TGTGCCAGCAGCTCCCGTTCCTTTAGAGAGACCCAGTACTTC. It yields the protein CASSSRSFRETQYF.

The chain is built from TRBV28 and TRBJ2-7; 11 positions agree with TRBD2. The CDR3 has 17 amino acids. V lost 10 bases to trimming and J lost 3 bases; unmatched junction nucleotides: 17. Germline V gives CDR1 MDHEN, CDR2 SYDVKM. The CDR3 region has the DNA TGTGCCACGACTTTAGCGGGAGGGCTCACAAGGAGCTACGAGCAGTACTTC. It codes for CATTLAGGLTRSYEQYF.

This sequence joins TRBV2 and TRBJ1-5; perhaps TRBD1 as D (5 bases). The CDR3 sequence is 15 residues long. Germline-derived CDR1 and CDR2 are SNHLY and FYNNEI. V lost 6 bases and J 5 bases, leaving 17 bases between the germline ends. CDR3 nucleotide sequence: TGTGCCAGCAGGGAATCCGGGACGCCCTATCAGCCCCAGCATTTT. Translated, it gives CASRESGTPYQPQHF.

The chain joins TRBV7-2 to TRBJ2-7; D gene uncertain. V lost 4 bases and J lost 2, with 15 bases in between. CDR3 length: 15 residues. Germline CDR1 SGHTA, CDR2 FQGNSA. In DNA form, the CDR3 reads TGTGCCAGCAGCTCCCGGACCGTAGTCACCTACGAGCAGTACTTC. It translates to CASSSRTVVTYEQYF.

This clone has more than one count but fewer than ten. The gene calls are TRBV30 and TRBJ1-1; the D is unclear. Germline V gene data show CDR1 as GTSNPN and CDR2 as SVGIG (reference sequence). The CDR3 loop spans 13 amino acids. The V gene lost 4 bases and the J gene lost 0 bases, with 9 bases spanning the gap. The CDR3 loop reads CAWMLGMNTEAFF. CDR3 sequence (DNA): TGTGCCTGGATGTTGGGGATGAACACTGAAGCTTTCTTT.

V and J are TRBV9 and TRBJ2-2; D possibly corresponds to TRBD2 (5 bases). Trimming removed 4 bases from V and 1 base from J, with 8 bases in between. Germline V gives CDR1 SGDLS, CDR2 YYNGEE. This CDR3 is built from 14 residues. CDR3 in DNA: TGTGCCAGCAGCCCCGGGGTGAACACCGGGGAGCTGTTTTTT. Translated, it gives CASSPGVNTGELFF.

V and J are TRBV27 and TRBJ2-5; D may match TRBD1 or TRBD2 (5 bases each). Trimming pared 6 bases from V and 2 bases from J, leaving 19 bases between. The CDR3 covers 16 residues. The V gene's germline CDR1 is MNHEY and CDR2 SMNVEV (reference sequence). This CDR3 reads CASSLRSGGYQETQYF. For the CDR3, the DNA is TGTGCCAGCAGCTTGAGGTCTGGGGGTTATCAAGAGACCCAGTACTTC.

The V and J genes are TRBV18 and TRBJ1-2; D perhaps matches TRBD1 (6 bases). V shed 3 bases and J shed 4 bases, with 15 bases lying between them. The V gene's germline CDR1 is KGHSH and CDR2 LQKENI. CDR3 length: 15 amino acids. CDR3 in DNA: TGTGCCAGCTCACCGCCCGGGACACTCGCCTATGGCTACACCTTC. Translation: CASSPPGTLAYGYTF. The full variable domain, its missing parts supplied by reference TRBV18 and TRBJ1-2, is NAGVMQNPRHLVRRRGQEARLRCSPMKGHSHVYWYRQLPEEGLKFMVYLQKENIIDESGMPKERFSAEFPKEGPSILRIQQVVRGDSAAYFCASSPPGTLAYGYTFGSGTRLTVV.

The V and J genes are TRBV4-3 and TRBJ2-5, with D possibly being TRBD1 (5 bases). CDR1 and CDR2 (germline): LGHNA, YSLEER. Trimming removed 0 bases at V and 5 bases at J, with 13 bases between. This CDR3 is built from 15 residues. CDR3 nucleotides: TGCGCCAGCAGCCAAGATAAGGGCTCAGGGGAGACCCAGTACTTC. Residues: CASSQDKGSGETQYF.

J is TRBJ2-1 and V is TRBV7-8, with a possible D match to TRBD1 (5 bases). V lost 3 bases, J lost 12 bases, and 9 bases lay in between. The CDR3 consists of 11 residues. CDR1 is SGHVS and CDR2 is FQNEAQ in the germline V gene. The CDR3 spells CASSFGATQFF. The CDR3 DNA reads TGTGCCAGCAGCTTTGGGGCAACGCAGTTCTTC.

The count of this clone is one. V is TRBV27 and J is TRBJ1-4; 7 nucleotides match TRBD1. This CDR3 is 15 amino acids long. Germline CDR1 MNHEY, CDR2 SMNVEV (reference sequence). V was clipped by 5 bases and J by 3 bases; unmatched bases: 6. The CDR3 spells CASSPGQLANEKLFF. As DNA, the CDR3 is TGTGCCAGCAGTCCGGGACAGCTAGCTAATGAAAAACTGTTTTTT.

The chain is built from TRBV5-4 and TRBJ1-3, with D possibly matching TRBD1 (5 bases). The CDR3 has 15 residues. Trimming shortened V by 1 base and J by 2 bases, and 10 bases separated the two germline ends. Germline values: CDR1 SGHNT, CDR2 YYREEE (reference sequence). The CDR3 coding sequence is TGTGCCAGCAGCTTGATCGGGGCAACTGGAAACACCATATATTTT. Translated: CASSLIGATGNTIYF.

The chain employs TRBV6-5 and TRBJ1-1; maybe TRBD1 (5 bases). Per germline, CDR1 MNHEY and CDR2 SVGAGI. The CDR3 is 16 amino acids. V shed 4 bases and J shed 4 bases, with 19 bases lying between them. In DNA, the CDR3 is TGTGCCAGCAGTTCCGGGGTTGGGGGGGGAGGCACTGAAGCTTTCTTT. Encoded protein: CASSSGVGGGGTEAFF.

The CDR3: CATSTDPNEKLFF. Here the CDR3 DNA reads TGCGCCACCTCGACGGACCCTAATGAAAAACTGTTTTTT. The rearrangement links TRBV5-1 to TRBJ1-4; no firm D call. The V gene's germline CDR1 is SGHRS and CDR2 YFSETQ. With 9 bases removed from V and 3 bases from J, the gap between germline ends came to 12 bases. The CDR3 length is 13 residues.

V is TRBV7-3 and J is TRBJ1-1; D is ambiguous. The V gene's germline CDR1 is SGHTA and CDR2 FQGTGA. The CDR3 extends over 14 amino acids. The V end was cut by 5 bases, the J end by 1 base, with 11 bases between. CDR3 sequence reads: CASSRGNANTEAFF. CDR3 in DNA: TGTGCCAGCAGCCGGGGTAATGCGAACACTGAAGCTTTCTTT.

This chain connects TRBV28 to TRBJ2-1; 9 bases fit TRBD2. The germline gives CDR1 MDHEN, CDR2 SYDVKM. The CDR3 is 19 residues long. With 2 bases clipped from V and 6 bases from J, the junction kept 17 bases outside the gene matches. CDR3: CASSLPTPRTSVGGNEQFF. CDR3 in DNA: TGTGCCAGCAGTTTACCAACTCCGAGGACTAGCGTTGGGGGCAATGAGCAGTTCTTC.

This chain's CDR3 is CASSSDGMNTEAFF. CDR3 nucleotides: TGTGCCAGCAGTTCTGACGGAATGAACACTGAAGCTTTCTTT. This rearrangement joins TRBV27 to TRBJ1-1; the D is unclear. Germline V gene data show CDR1 as MNHEY and CDR2 as SMNVEV (reference sequence). Trimming cost V 4 bases and J 0 bases, with 9 bases left between them. The CDR3 consists of 14 residues.